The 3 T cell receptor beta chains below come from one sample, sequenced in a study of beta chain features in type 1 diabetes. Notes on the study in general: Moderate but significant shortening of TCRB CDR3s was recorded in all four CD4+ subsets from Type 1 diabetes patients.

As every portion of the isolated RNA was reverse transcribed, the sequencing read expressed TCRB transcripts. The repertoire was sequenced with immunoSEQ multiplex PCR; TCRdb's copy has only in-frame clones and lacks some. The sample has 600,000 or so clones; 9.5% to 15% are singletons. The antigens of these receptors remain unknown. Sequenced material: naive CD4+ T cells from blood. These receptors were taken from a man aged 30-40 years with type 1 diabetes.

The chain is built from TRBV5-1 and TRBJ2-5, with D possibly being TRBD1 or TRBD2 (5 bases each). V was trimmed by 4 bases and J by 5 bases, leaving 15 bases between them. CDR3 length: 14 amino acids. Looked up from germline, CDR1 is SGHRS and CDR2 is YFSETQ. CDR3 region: CASSPKLGPETQYF. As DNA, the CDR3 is TGCGCCAGCAGCCCGAAGCTGGGACCGGAGACCCAGTACTTC.

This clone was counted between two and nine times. The CDR3 loop is CASTPYGQGENQPQHF. For the CDR3, the DNA is TGTGCCAGCACTCCTTATGGACAGGGAGAAAATCAGCCCCAGCATTTT. The chain couples TRBV19 to TRBJ1-5; 8 bases line up with TRBD1. Unmatched junction bases numbered 14, after V lost 9 bases and J lost 4 bases. Looked up from germline, CDR1 is LNHDA and CDR2 is SQIVND (reference sequence). There are 16 residues in the CDR3.

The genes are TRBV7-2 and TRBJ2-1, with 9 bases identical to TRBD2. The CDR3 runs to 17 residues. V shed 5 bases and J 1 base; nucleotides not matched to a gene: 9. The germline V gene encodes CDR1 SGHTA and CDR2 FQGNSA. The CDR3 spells CASSPRASGISYNEQFF. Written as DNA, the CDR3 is TGTGCCAGCAGCCCGAGGGCTAGCGGGATTTCCTACAATGAGCAGTTCTTC.